Shown below are 15 T cell receptor beta chains from a single sample sequenced in a study of cytomegalovirus exposure and HLA in healthy donors. PCR involved 60 Vbeta and 13 Jbeta primers. Sequenced by immunoSEQ multiplex PCR; TCRdb stores in-frame clones only, minus some. The table has 90,000 to 150,000 clones, approximately 81% seen once. The sample taken for sequencing was PBMCs. The origin of the receptors is a woman aged 40-49 years in good health and CMV-seronegative.

CDR3: CASSQGVTGLNTEAFF. The CDR3 bases are TGTGCCAGCAGCCAAGGGGTAACGGGGTTGAACACTGAAGCTTTCTTT. V usage is TRBV14 and J usage is TRBJ1-1, with D uncertain. This CDR3 spans 16 amino acids. Germline CDR1 and CDR2: SGHDN and FVKESK. Trimming took off 1 base at V and 0 bases at J, with 12 bases between the two ends.

This clone was counted only a few times. This chain connects TRBV19 to TRBJ1-5; no clear D gene. CDR1 and CDR2 (germline): LNHDA, SQIVND (reference sequence). The CDR3 is 13 amino acids. Trimming took 0 bases from V and 7 from J, leaving 7 bases between them. The CDR3 reads CASSIDGGQPQHF. The CDR3 DNA reads TGTGCCAGTAGTATAGATGGAGGCCAGCCCCAGCATTTT. Full variable domain (outside the CDR3, taken from reference TRBV19 and TRBJ1-5): DGGITQSPKYLFRKEGQNVTLSCEQNLNHDAMYWYRQDPGQGLRLIYYSQIVNDFQKGDIAEGYSVSREKKESFPLTVTSAQKNPTAFYLCASSIDGGQPQHFGDGTRLSIL.

J is TRBJ2-1 and V is TRBV27; no clear D. The CDR3 spans 15 residues. V was trimmed by 2 bases and J by 6 bases, leaving 14 bases between them. The V gene's germline CDR1 is MNHEY and CDR2 SMNVEV (reference sequence). CDR3 DNA sequence: TGTGCCAGCAGTTTACTAGTCTCAACACCCAATGAGCAGTTCTTC. It codes for CASSLLVSTPNEQFF.

The chain is built from TRBV2 and TRBJ2-5; 8 bases align to TRBD1. V was clipped by 2 bases and J by 7 bases; unmatched bases: 9. This CDR3 spans 15 amino acids. CDR1 is SNHLY and CDR2 is FYNNEI in the germline V gene. Written as DNA, the CDR3 is TGTGCCAGCAGTGAAAAGGGACAGGTCCAGGGGACCCAGTACTTC. Translated, it gives CASSEKGQVQGTQYF.

The gene calls are TRBV7-2 and TRBJ1-1; maybe TRBD1 (6 bases). V lost 5 bases, J lost 0 bases, and 10 bases lay in between. Germline CDR1 and CDR2: SGHTA and FQGNSA. The CDR3 loop spans 14 amino acids. CDR3 coding DNA: TGTGCCAGCAGCCACGGGACACTGAACACTGAAGCTTTCTTT. It yields the protein CASSHGTLNTEAFF.

The CDR3 coding sequence is TGTGCCAGCGTCCGACTAGCGGGGGGGGGCTCCTACAATGAGCAGTTCTTC. Amino acid sequence: CASVRLAGGGSYNEQFF. This rearrangement joins TRBV2 to TRBJ2-1; TRBD2 aligns across 14 bases. The CDR3 loop spans 17 amino acids. J was trimmed by 0 bases and V by 8 bases; bases with no gene match: 6. Germline assignment: CDR1 SNHLY and CDR2 FYNNEI.

The rearrangement uses TRBV19 and TRBJ2-1, with 13 nucleotides matching TRBD2. Germline V gene data show CDR1 as LNHDA and CDR2 as SQIVND (reference sequence). The CDR3 is made up of 14 amino acids. The trim removed 5 bases at V and 10 bases at J, leaving 5 bases unmatched. DNA of the CDR3: TGTGCCAGTAGTCTGGGACTAGCGGGAAACGAGCAGTTCTTC. The encoded protein is CASSLGLAGNEQFF.

The CDR3 spells CAISESLQGARPFQYF. CDR3 nucleotide sequence: TGTGCCATCAGTGAGTCCCTACAGGGGGCGAGGCCCTTTCAGTACTTC. The chain has TRBV10-3 and TRBJ2-4, with 9 bases that match TRBD1. The junction had 11 bases not matched to a gene; V was cut back by 0 bases and J by 11 bases. CDR1 is ENHRY and CDR2 is SYGVKD in the germline V gene. The CDR3 length is 16 residues.

This chain uses TRBV7-8 with TRBJ2-7, with 10 bases that match TRBD1. This CDR3 spans 15 amino acids. V lost 3 bases to trimming and J lost 2 bases; unmatched junction nucleotides: 4. Germline loops: CDR1 SGHVS, CDR2 FQNEAQ. The CDR3 sequence: CASSFTGTGAYEQYF. The CDR3 DNA reads TGTGCCAGCAGCTTCACCGGGACAGGGGCCTACGAGCAGTACTTC.

The chain combines TRBV5-1 with TRBJ2-1, with D unclear. Trimming pared 0 bases from V and 2 bases from J, leaving 6 bases between. Germline lookup yields CDR1 SGHRS and CDR2 YFSETQ. This CDR3 has 14 residues. This chain's CDR3 is CASSLVVTYNEQFF. The CDR3 nucleotides are TGCGCCAGCAGCTTGGTTGTCACCTACAATGAGCAGTTCTTC.

The rearrangement links TRBV5-6 to TRBJ2-5, with 7 bases that match TRBD1. The V segment lost 6 bases and the J segment 5 bases; nucleotides outside the gene matches: 7. The germline V gene has CDR1 SGHDT and CDR2 YYEEEE. The length of the CDR3 is 13 residues. Here the CDR3 reads CASKGAWRETQYF. The CDR3 DNA follows: TGTGCCAGCAAGGGGGCCTGGAGGGAGACCCAGTACTTC.

This chain joins TRBV5-6 and TRBJ2-7; D gene ambiguous. The V end was cut by 7 bases, the J end by 2 bases, with 19 bases between. The CDR3 loop spans 15 amino acids. Germline values: CDR1 SGHDT, CDR2 YYEEEE. CDR3 DNA: TGTGCCAGCGGGCTCCGACGGCAGCTAACCTACGAGCAGTACTTC. Amino acids: CASGLRRQLTYEQYF.

The rearrangement links TRBV5-1 to TRBJ2-5; TRBD1 is a possible D gene (5 bases). Germline loops: CDR1 SGHRS, CDR2 YFSETQ. V lost 6 bases, J lost 2 bases, and 17 bases lay in between. The CDR3 spans 15 residues. CDR3 coding DNA: TGCGCCAGCACAGATGGGGCAGGGAAACAAGAGACCCAGTACTTC. This encodes CASTDGAGKQETQYF.

The V and J genes are TRBV7-3 and TRBJ1-4; a possible D gene is TRBD1 (6 bases). V shed 3 bases and J shed 0 bases, with 26 bases lying between them. This CDR3 region has 21 residues. Per germline, CDR1 SGHTA and CDR2 FQGTGA. This CDR3 is CASSLGYFWGPKQTTNEKLFF. CDR3 bases: TGTGCCAGCAGCTTGGGTTATTTTTGGGGGCCCAAGCAAACAACTAATGAAAAACTGTTTTTT.

This clone was seen only once. V usage is TRBV7-3 and J usage is TRBJ1-1, with D possibly TRBD1 on 6 matching bases. Trimming shortened V by 5 bases and J by 1 base, and 8 bases separated the two germline ends. This CDR3 region has 13 residues. CDR1 is SGHTA, CDR2 FQGTGA, per germline. The CDR3: CASSLGQNTEAFF. The CDR3 nucleotides read TGTGCCAGCAGCCTGGGACAGAACACTGAAGCTTTCTTT.